This paragraph covers one T cell receptor (beta chain) sequence. Its antigen remains undetermined. Base qualities are not provided; no much larger clone lies one nucleotide away. The CDR3 runs 17 residues from the cysteine to the phenylalanine. The entry retains the CDR3 DNA only, 51 bases that are in frame from base 1. Taken from the germline V gene, the CDR1 and CDR2 loops are SGHVS and FNYEAQ. The V end gives up 4 bases and the J end 7 bases, leaving 7 bases in the junction not matched to a gene. Library generation was performed with PCR. Sequencing relied on an Illumina HiSeq 2500. To reduce PCR and sequencing biases, unique molecular identifiers were built into the TCR beta cDNA libraries. Every 1 to 10 million input T cells yielded approximately 500,000 cDNA molecules, meaning each molecule approximated one T cell. The patient libraries were prepared and sequenced with the same protocol used for the earlier healthy control dataset. Samples belonging to the same batch were prepared together, multiplexed and sequenced on a shared HiSeq lane. Per the source publication's procedure: MIGEC handled the raw barcoded reads, throwing out single-read molecular identifier groups before consensus assembly and CDR3 extraction. Clonotype tables were post-analysed with VDJtools, normalizing diversity by down-sampling all datasets to the smallest sample size. In repertoire overlap clustering, CDR3 amino acid sequences, but not nucleotide sequences, were matched to correct batch-related cross-sample contamination. TCRdb trimmed public reads at Q25 via fastp, called clones via MiXCR and kept in-frame beta chains. Records with the same CDR3 protein are collapsed into one entry carrying the most frequent genes and DNA. In this record, the V and J calls reflect TCRdb's handling and not the investigators' own analysis. Across this sample there are 650,000 to 900,000 distinct CDR3 sequences, with more than 45% seen only once. Together, the top ten hold over 4.5% of the sample.

This sample is drawn from a study of post-analysis software for immune sequencing data (dated by TCRdb to between 2015 and 2017). As for the study more broadly: Recorded disease courses included relapsing-remitting, secondary progressive and progressive-relapsing multiple sclerosis, with some patients lacking subtype annotation. The patient repertoires were set against ten to eleven previously published healthy control repertoires from donors whose ages ranged from roughly 6 to 25 years. A subset of samples was prepared in parallel using single-end sample barcoding, then pooled and co-amplified after Illumina adapter ligation.

Results and caveats for the whole study, not just this receptor: When samples were clustered directly using the F measure, samples prepared in the same batch co-clustered strongly, which prompted a batch-effect correction. Significantly lower normalized Chao1 diversity was found in multiple sclerosis patients than in controls, suggesting substantial peripheral T-cell clonal expansion. Patients showed significantly higher frequencies than controls for several TRBV segments, among them TRBV5-6, TRBV5-1 and TRBV20-1. The multiple sclerosis patient group was slightly younger than the control group.

TCR beta repertoires were profiled from peripheral blood of approximately 13 young patients with multiple sclerosis to demonstrate the VDJtools post-analysis software. Multiple sclerosis patients were children and adolescents aged roughly 6 to 16 years. This sequence was found in a girl between 10 and 17 years old with multiple sclerosis. The specimen sequenced was blood. The chain was built from TRBV7-6 and TRBJ2-1, with TRBD2 matching 16 junction bases. The CDR3 region has the sequence CASSSGTSGRAGNEQFF. In nucleotides, the sequence is TGTGCCAGCAGCTCTGGGACTAGCGGGAGGGCCGGTAATGAGCAGTTCTTC.